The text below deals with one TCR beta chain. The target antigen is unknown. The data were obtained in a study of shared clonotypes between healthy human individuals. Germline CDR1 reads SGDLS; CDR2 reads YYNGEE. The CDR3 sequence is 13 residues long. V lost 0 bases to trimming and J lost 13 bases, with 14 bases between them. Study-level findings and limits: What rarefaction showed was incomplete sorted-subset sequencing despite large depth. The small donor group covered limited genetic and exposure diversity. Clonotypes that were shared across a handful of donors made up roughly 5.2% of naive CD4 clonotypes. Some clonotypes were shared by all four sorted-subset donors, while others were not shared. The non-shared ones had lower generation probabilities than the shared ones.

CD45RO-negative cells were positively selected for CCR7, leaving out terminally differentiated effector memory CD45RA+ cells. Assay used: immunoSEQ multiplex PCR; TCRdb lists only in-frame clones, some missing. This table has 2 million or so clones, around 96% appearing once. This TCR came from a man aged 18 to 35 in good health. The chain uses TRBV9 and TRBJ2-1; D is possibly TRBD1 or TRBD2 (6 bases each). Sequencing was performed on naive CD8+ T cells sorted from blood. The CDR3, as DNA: TGTGCCAGCAGCGTAGATGGGGGGCCCTTACAGTTCTTC. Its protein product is CASSVDGGPLQFF. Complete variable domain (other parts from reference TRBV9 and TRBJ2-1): DSGVTQTPKHLITATGQRVTLRCSPRSGDLSVYWYQQSLDQGLQFLIQYYNGEERAKGNILERFSAQQFPDLHSELNLSSLELGDSALYFCASSVDGGPLQFFGPGTRLTVL.